What follows is one TCR beta chain and its context. Its target is unknown. The CDR3 contains 16 residues. The germline V gene has CDR1 SGHTA and CDR2 FQGNSA. Trimming pared 0 bases from V and 4 bases from J, leaving 14 bases between. These data belong to a study of blood T cells in healthy people across ages. Study outcomes and limitations: Investigators viewed diversity estimates from one million T cells as underestimates, the study reported. Researchers report that TCR beta diversity correlated strongly with naive T cell percentage.

For the second PCR, which ran for about 7 to 11 cycles, a sample-barcoded 5' primer and a J-beta primer mix were used. Tagging of each cDNA molecule was performed by a template-switch adaptor with 12 random nucleotides. TCRdb called the 5' RACE reads again in MiXCR, with one record for every CDR3 protein. The sample shows roughly 2 million distinct CDR3 sequences, roughly 52% of them seen only once. Russia was home to the donors, healthy Caucasian individuals aged roughly 6 to 90. Source material: blood. The rearrangement joins TRBV7-2 to TRBJ2-3; TRBD1 or TRBD2 may be the D gene (7 bases each). The source is a middle-aged woman in good health. The CDR3 loop reads CASSLALGGGADTQYF. DNA for the CDR3: TGTGCCAGCAGCTTAGCGTTGGGAGGGGGCGCAGATACGCAGTATTTT.